This TCR beta chain was documented in a study of shared clonotypes between healthy human individuals. This clone appeared a single time. The data were produced by immunoSEQ multiplex PCR, yet TCRdb's version contains in-frame clones alone and is incomplete. The repertoire has 800,000 to 950,000 clones, 96% of them found once; the top ten carry under 0.3%. CD45RO-negative, CCR7-positively selected cells formed the naive CD8 fraction, excluding terminally differentiated effector memory CD45RA+ cells. The CDR3 is made up of 13 amino acids. Trimming removed 5 bases at V and 3 bases at J, with 11 bases between. Per germline, CDR1 SGHAT and CDR2 FQNNGV.

The sequenced material came from naive CD8+ T cells sorted from blood. The chain has TRBV11-2 and TRBJ2-7, with D unclear. The clonotype originates from a young man in good health. Here the CDR3 DNA reads TGTGCCAGCAGCCAAAACAGAATCTACGAGCAGTACTTC. This codes for CASSQNRIYEQYF.